This is a list of T cell receptor beta chains from one sample in a study of cytomegalovirus exposure and HLA in healthy donors. Sequencing was performed with immunoSEQ multiplex PCR; in TCRdb, only in-frame clones are kept and a portion is missing. Here the sample spans about 190,000 clones, approximately 80% being singletons. Specimen: PBMCs. These TCRs come from a woman in her forties or fifties in good health and CMV-seropositive. Each CDR3 is given with its conserved first and last residue. Fields, in order: V gene, J gene, clone size, D gene, CDR3 DNA, CDR3 protein. A D gene is named only where the DNA matches it firmly. For some rows the clone size is stated as once, few or many, or as a class when expanded; others skip it.

>TRBV7-9|TRBJ2-7|once|.
TGTGCCAGCAGCCGGCAGGCCGCACTCTACGAGCAGTACTTC
CASSRQAALYEQYF
>TRBV14|TRBJ2-4|.|.
TGTGCCAGCAGCCAATCCGCCTTGGCGGGCCTTCTAGCCAAAAACATTCAGTACTTC
CASSQSALAGLLAKNIQYF
>TRBV18|TRBJ1-3|few|TRBD1
TGTGCCAGCTCACCGCGACAGGGGGGAAACACCATATATTTT
CASSPRQGGNTIYF
>TRBV19|TRBJ1-6|.|.
TGTGCCAGTAGTAAACAGGACGGTTCACCCCTCCACTTT
CASSKQDGSPLHF
>TRBV30|TRBJ2-7|once|.
TGTGCCTGGAGTTTTAGGGGACTTTACGAGCAGTACTTC
CAWSFRGLYEQYF
>TRBV4-2|TRBJ1-6|.|TRBD1
TGTGCCAGCGAAAGCGGGACAGGGAATTCACCCCTCCACTTT
CASESGTGNSPLHF
>TRBV6-5|TRBJ2-5|.|.
TGTGCCAGCAGTTCTCTGGAGGCCCAGTACTTC
CASSSLEAQYF
>TRBV30|TRBJ1-5|few|TRBD1
TGTGCCTGGAGTAAGGACAGGGGCCTTCAGCCCCAGCATTTT
CAWSKDRGLQPQHF
>TRBV15|TRBJ1-1|few|.
TGTGCCACCAGCAGAGATCCCACATTGAACACTGAAGCTTTCTTT
CATSRDPTLNTEAFF
>TRBV6-4|TRBJ2-1|.|.
TGTGCCAGCAGTGTCAATGACATCAATGAGCAGTTCTTC
CASSVNDINEQFF
>TRBV7-9|TRBJ2-3|.|.
TGTGCCAGCAGCTTAAGGAGCGGATACCGGGCAGATACGCAGTATTTT
CASSLRSGYRADTQYF
>TRBV6-5|TRBJ2-3|.|.
TGTGCCAGCAGGGGCGGGTCAGATACGCAGTATTTT
CASRGGSDTQYF
>TRBV19|TRBJ2-2|few|.
TGTGCCAGTAGTATGCAGGTGGTCACCGGGGAGCTGTTTTTT
CASSMQVVTGELFF
>TRBV6-6|TRBJ1-1|.|.
TGTGCCAGCACAGGAACAGGCCGAGCCCCTGAAGCTTTCTTT
CASTGTGRAPEAFF
>TRBV18|TRBJ1-1|.|TRBD1
TGTGCCAGCTCACAGCGGACAGGGGAGACTGAAGCTTTCTTT
CASSQRTGETEAFF
>TRBV29-1|TRBJ2-1|few|TRBD1
TGCAGCGTCAGGGGACAGGGGGCGGGCGAGCAGTTCTTC
CSVRGQGAGEQFF
>TRBV19|TRBJ2-4|.|.
TGTGCCAGTAGTATACCGGGACTTCACAAAAACATTCAGTACTTC
CASSIPGLHKNIQYF
>TRBV27|TRBJ2-1|.|.
TGTGCCAGCAGCCTAGGGGGGGTCGTATCCTACAATGAGCAGTTCTTC
CASSLGGVVSYNEQFF
>TRBV29-1|TRBJ2-3|.|.
TGCAGCGTTGGAGTGTATACAGATACGCAGTATTTT
CSVGVYTDTQYF
>TRBV5-1|TRBJ1-6|.|.
TGCGCCAGCACCTCCGGGTATAATTCACCCCTCCACTTT
CASTSGYNSPLHF
>TRBV19|TRBJ2-1|.|TRBD2
TGTGCCAGTAGTATTTTAGCGGGGGGGCCGGGGAATGAGCAGTTCTTC
CASSILAGGPGNEQFF
>TRBV5-1|TRBJ2-3|once|.
TGCGCCAGCAGCCCCCTTCAGAGGGGCACAGATACGCAGTATTTT
CASSPLQRGTDTQYF
>TRBV5-1|TRBJ2-5|.|TRBD1
TGCGCCAGCAGTACCTCCGACAGGGGGGTAGGAGAGACCCAGTACTTC
CASSTSDRGVGETQYF
>TRBV28|TRBJ2-1|.|.
TGTGCCAGCAGGCGAGCAGGGATCCCCTACAATGAGCAGTTCTTC
CASRRAGIPYNEQFF
>TRBV7-9|TRBJ1-2|.|TRBD1
TGTGCCAGCAGCTTAGCAGGGGGCGCGGCTAACTATGGCTACACCTTC
CASSLAGGAANYGYTF
>TRBV5-4|TRBJ1-1|.|.
TGTGCCAGCAGCGATACAGGGAACACTGAAGCTTTCTTT
CASSDTGNTEAFF
>TRBV27|TRBJ1-6|once|TRBD1
TGTGCCAGCACCTCATCCGGGACAGCTAATTCACCCCTCCACTTT
CASTSSGTANSPLHF
>TRBV15|TRBJ2-2|.|TRBD1
TGTGCCACCAGCAGGACCGGGACAGTGACCGGGGAGCTGTTTTTT
CATSRTGTVTGELFF
>TRBV27|TRBJ2-5|.|.
TGTGCCAGCAGTTTATCGCTCTTTTGGTGGGGGGAACCCCAATTGGGGGAGACCCAGTACTTC
CASSLSLFWWGEPQLGETQYF
>TRBV11-2|TRBJ2-3|.|.
TGTGCCAGCAGCTTAGTGGGCTCCACAGATACGCAGTATTTT
CASSLVGSTDTQYF
>TRBV9|TRBJ2-5|.|TRBD2
TGTGCCAGCAGCCTCAATAGCGGGGGGGCTCAAGAGACCCAGTACTTC
CASSLNSGGAQETQYF
>TRBV6-6|TRBJ2-1|.|TRBD2
TGTGCCAGCAGTTATGTAGCGGGAGACTACAATGAGCAGTTCTTC
CASSYVAGDYNEQFF
>TRBV7-3|TRBJ2-4|.|.
TGTGCCAGCAGCCCCAGTCCCAAAAACATTCAGTACTTC
CASSPSPKNIQYF
>TRBV7-3|TRBJ2-7|.|.
TGTGCCAGCAGCTTGTCAGGCACCTACGAGCAGTACTTC
CASSLSGTYEQYF
>TRBV21-1|TRBJ1-1|.|.
TGTGCCAGCAGCCCACGCTGCACTGTCACTGAAGCTTTCTTT
CASSPRCTVTEAFF
>TRBV7-3|TRBJ2-3|.|.
TGTGCCAGCAGCCAACAATACACAGATACGCAGTATTTT
CASSQQYTDTQYF
>TRBV12-5|TRBJ2-7|.|TRBD1
TGTGCTAGTGCCGTTTTCGGACAGGGAAACGAGCAGTACTTC
CASAVFGQGNEQYF
>TRBV27|TRBJ1-2|.|TRBD1
TGTGCCAGCAGTGGGACAGGGGGAAACTATGGCTACACCTTC
CASSGTGGNYGYTF
>TRBV7-9|TRBJ1-2|.|TRBD1
TGTGCCAGCAGCATTGACAGGGTTTCCTATGGCTACACTTTC
CASSIDRVSYGYTF
>TRBV6-1|TRBJ1-6|.|.
TGTGCCAGCAGTCCCCTACCTAGTTCACCCCTCCACTTT
CASSPLPSSPLHF
>TRBV4-2|TRBJ1-2|.|.
TGTGCCAGCAGCCAACCCCGGTCGCGCTATGGCTACACCTTC
CASSQPRSRYGYTF
>TRBV29-1|TRBJ2-7|.|TRBD2
TGCAGCGTTGCTGGGGGGGGTGCAAGCCTCGAGCAGTACTTC
CSVAGGGASLEQYF
>TRBV6-5|TRBJ1-2|.|.
TGTGCCAGCAGTATAACAGGGTCGGGTGGCTACACCTTC
CASSITGSGGYTF
>TRBV7-2|TRBJ2-3|.|TRBD2
TGTGCCAGCAGCTCCACTAGCGGGGGGGTAGCAGATACGCAGTATTTT
CASSSTSGGVADTQYF
>TRBV6-1|TRBJ2-3|once|TRBD1
TGTGCCAGCAAAACAGGGGGATTGGGCACAGATACGCAGTATTTT
CASKTGGLGTDTQYF
>TRBV6-4|TRBJ2-7|.|TRBD1
TGTGCCAGCAAGTGGGGACAGGGGCGACGGTACGAGCAGTACTTC
CASKWGQGRRYEQYF
>TRBV6-5|TRBJ2-7|.|TRBD1
TGTGCCAGCAGTTACGGACAGGGGGCCCCCTACGAGCAGTACTTC
CASSYGQGAPYEQYF
>TRBV10-1|TRBJ2-5|.|.
TGCGCCAGCACCCCGGACAGCACGATTGAAGAGACCCAGTACTTC
CASTPDSTIEETQYF
>TRBV30|TRBJ1-1|few|.
TGTGCCTGGGCTCGCTTAACAGTCACTGAAGCTTTCTTT
CAWARLTVTEAFF
>TRBV4-1|TRBJ2-3|.|TRBD2
TGCGCCAGCAGCCAAGGACTAGCGGGGGGAAACACAGATACGCAGTATTTT
CASSQGLAGGNTDTQYF
>TRBV12-5|TRBJ2-1|.|.
TGTGCTAGTGGTTTGGAGGGTAGCCCGGGACTCACCAATGAGCAGTTCTTC
CASGLEGSPGLTNEQFF
>TRBV2|TRBJ2-7|.|TRBD1
TGTGCCAGACCCCCGGGACAGTGCTACTACGAGCAGTACTTC
CARPPGQCYYEQYF
>TRBV4-1|TRBJ2-3|.|TRBD2
TGCGCCAGCAGCCAAGAAAGCGGGGGAGGGAGAGATACGCAGTATTTT
CASSQESGGGRDTQYF